The clone carrying this T cell receptor beta chain was seen ten or more times. Its target is not known. For repertoire sequencing, the TCR beta CDR3 regions were amplified from RNA transcripts. First-round RT-PCR with HTBI primers preceded a second-round multiplex PCR. TCRdb fed the multiplex PCR reads into MiXCR, producing one record per CDR3 protein. This sample carries 300,000 to 400,000 distinct CDR3 sequences, roughly a sixth of them seen once, and the ten largest clones take more than 9%. This sample is drawn from a study of Graves' ophthalmopathy and Graves' hyperthyroidism. For the study at large: Untreated patients at initial diagnosis provided peripheral blood.

General study points: Blood also held most thyroid clonotypes expanded above 0.001 frequency.

CDR3 length: 14 amino acids. The germline V gene encodes CDR1 SGHRS and CDR2 YFSETQ. V lost 0 bases and J 3 bases, leaving 10 bases between the germline ends. Ophthalmopathy was moderately-to-severely active, CAS at least 3, NOSPECS at least 4, lasting under 3 months. It was from roughly 9.3 ml of fresh peripheral blood that the PBMCs came. Sequences were obtained from peripheral blood. The chain employs TRBV5-1 and TRBJ2-7, with D possibly called TRBD1 or TRBD2 (5 bases each). This TCR was sampled from an adult man with Graves' ophthalmopathy. CDR3 in DNA: TGCGCCAGCAGCTTGGCCGGGACCCTCTACGAGCAGTACTTC. It specifies CASSLAGTLYEQYF.